This TCR beta chain was sequenced during a study of kidney transplant recipient with SARS-CoV-2 infection. TCRdb fed the reads into MiXCR, producing one record per CDR3 protein. The sample includes under 300,000 distinct CDR3 sequences, more than 25% seen only once; the top ten take nearly 7.5%. Germline V CDR1 and CDR2: WNHNN, SYGVQD (reference sequence). V lost 6 bases, J lost 0 bases, and 8 bases lay in between. The CDR3 consists of 14 residues. This clonotype was counted many times. The genes are TRBV10-1 and TRBJ2-2; D possibly corresponds to TRBD1 (6 bases). The source was a blood sample, collected at baseline and on day 111 from a kidney transplant recipient. The source of this sequence is a young adult male patient who had COVID-19 and was a kidney transplant recipient. The T cells may partly be graft donor cells. CDR3 in DNA: TGCGCCAGCAGCAGGGGTCCGAACACCGGGGAGCTGTTTTTT. Residues: CASSRGPNTGELFF.